The following is a T cell receptor beta chain sequence with its context. RNA totalling roughly 0.45 to 1 ug underwent reverse transcription with random hexamers. Amplification of TCR beta CDR3 spanned 54 Vbeta and 13 Jbeta via immunoSEQ multiplex PCR. TCRdb used MiXCR to reprocess the immunoSEQ multiplex PCR reads, holding one entry per CDR3 protein. This repertoire shows 200,000 to 250,000 distinct CDR3 sequences, 95% found once; its top ten account for less than 0.095%. Germline lookup yields CDR1 LGHDT and CDR2 YNNKEL (reference sequence). The V gene lost 0 bases and the J gene lost 2 bases, with 8 bases spanning the gap. The CDR3 is made up of 14 amino acids. The sample comes from a study of CD8 T cells in Susac syndrome. Treatment-naive patients with stable or active relapsing-remitting disease served as multiple sclerosis controls. TEMRA cells were enriched by FACS, while CD8+ and CD4+ T cells were obtained through a negative isolation that was performed magnetically.

The sequence derives from a human donor with multiple sclerosis. The sequenced material came from CD4+ T cells from PBMCs. The genes are TRBV3-1 and TRBJ2-7; D ambiguous. The CDR3 spells CASSQESRTYEQYF. In DNA, the CDR3 is TGTGCCAGCAGCCAAGAAAGCAGAACCTACGAGCAGTACTTC.